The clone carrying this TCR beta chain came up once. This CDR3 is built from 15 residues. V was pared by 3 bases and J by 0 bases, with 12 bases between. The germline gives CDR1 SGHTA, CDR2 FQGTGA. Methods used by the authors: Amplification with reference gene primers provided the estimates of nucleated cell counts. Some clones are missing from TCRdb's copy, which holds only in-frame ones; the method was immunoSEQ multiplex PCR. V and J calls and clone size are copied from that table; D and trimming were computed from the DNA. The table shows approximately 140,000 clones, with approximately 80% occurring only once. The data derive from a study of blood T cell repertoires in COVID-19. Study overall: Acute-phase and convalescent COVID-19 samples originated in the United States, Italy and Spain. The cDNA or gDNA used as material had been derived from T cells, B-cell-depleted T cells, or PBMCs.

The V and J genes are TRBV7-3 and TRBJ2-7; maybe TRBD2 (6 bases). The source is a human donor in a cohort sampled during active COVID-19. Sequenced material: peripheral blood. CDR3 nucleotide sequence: TGTGCCAGCAGCTTGGGGACTGGAAGCTCCTACGAGCAGTACTTC. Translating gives CASSLGTGSSYEQYF.